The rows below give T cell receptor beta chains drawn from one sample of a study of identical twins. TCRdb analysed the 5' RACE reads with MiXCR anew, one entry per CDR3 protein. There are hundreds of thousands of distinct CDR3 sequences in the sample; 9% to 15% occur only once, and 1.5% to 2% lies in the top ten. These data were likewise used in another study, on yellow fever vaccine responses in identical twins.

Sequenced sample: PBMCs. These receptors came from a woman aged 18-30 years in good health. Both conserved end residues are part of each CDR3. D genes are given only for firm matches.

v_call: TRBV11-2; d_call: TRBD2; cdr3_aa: CASCPSGGYQETQYF
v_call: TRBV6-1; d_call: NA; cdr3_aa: CASSPVAGTKNIQYF
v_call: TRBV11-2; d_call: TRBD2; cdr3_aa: CASSPLAGVAEQYF
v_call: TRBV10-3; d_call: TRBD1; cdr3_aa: CAISDRDREYGEQYF
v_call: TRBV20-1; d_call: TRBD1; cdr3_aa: CSASGRTGVMNTEAFF
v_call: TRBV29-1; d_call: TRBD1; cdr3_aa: CSVVRTGRDTQYF
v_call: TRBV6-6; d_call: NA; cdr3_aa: CASSLNSRNEQFF
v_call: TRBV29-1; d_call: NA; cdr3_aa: CSVAVRGNGEKLFF
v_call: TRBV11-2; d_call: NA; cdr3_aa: CASSYPRWGQFF
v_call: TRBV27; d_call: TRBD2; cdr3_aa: CASSLSPSSGRTDEQYF
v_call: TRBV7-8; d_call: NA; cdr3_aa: CASSLDGTSTGELFF
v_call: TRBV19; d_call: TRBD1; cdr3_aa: CASSMTGSFYTEAFF
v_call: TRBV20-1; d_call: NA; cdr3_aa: CSARGDTNTGELFF
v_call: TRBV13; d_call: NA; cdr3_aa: CASSSGTLVEQFF
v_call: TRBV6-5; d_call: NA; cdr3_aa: CASASPGEQFF
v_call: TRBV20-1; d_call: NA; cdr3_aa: CSASSRRATYEQYF
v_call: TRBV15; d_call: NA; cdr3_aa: CATSTKGRLSGNTIYF
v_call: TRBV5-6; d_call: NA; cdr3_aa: CASSGPGRETQYF
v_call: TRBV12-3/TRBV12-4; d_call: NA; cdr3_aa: CASSLALRDQPQHF
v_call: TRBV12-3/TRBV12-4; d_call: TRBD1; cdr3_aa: CASSWGDSSGNTIYF
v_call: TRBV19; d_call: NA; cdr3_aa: CASRKPEYTGELFF
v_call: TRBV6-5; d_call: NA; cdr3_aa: CASSYSDLQGGQETQYF
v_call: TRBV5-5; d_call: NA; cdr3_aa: CASSTPGPLNTEAFF
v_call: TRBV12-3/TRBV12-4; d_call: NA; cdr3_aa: CASSPDRYKAFF
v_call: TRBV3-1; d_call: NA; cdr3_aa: CASSRGTFQGSPGYGYTF
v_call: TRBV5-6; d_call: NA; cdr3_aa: CASSRAGQEQFF
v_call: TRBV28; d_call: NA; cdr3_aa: CASSPLFGKTQYF